The rows below give T cell receptor beta chains drawn from one sample of a study of blood T cells in healthy people across ages. TCRdb fed the 5' RACE reads into MiXCR, producing one record per CDR3 protein. The sample consists of 700,000 to 900,000 distinct CDR3 sequences, 50% to 65% of them appearing once. The sequencing sample was made of blood. These TCRs come from a man of 80 years or more in good health. Both conserved end residues are part of each CDR3. Fields, in order: CDR3 length, J gene, D gene, V gene, clone size, CDR3 protein, CDR3 DNA. D genes are given only for firm matches. Clone sizes are given selectively: once, few, many, or a class where the clone is expanded.

16	TRBJ2-1	TRBD1	TRBV20-1	NA	CSAPDRVLSSYNEQFF	TGCAGTGCTCCGGACAGGGTCCTTAGCTCCTACAATGAGCAGTTCTTC
16	TRBJ2-5	NA	TRBV7-2	NA	CAGSLARGTEEETQYF	TGTGCCGGCAGCTTAGCGCGAGGGACCGAAGAAGAGACCCAGTACTTC
16	TRBJ2-7	TRBD2	TRBV28	NA	CASSLYWASGRYEQYF	TGTGCCAGCAGTTTATATTGGGCTAGCGGGAGATACGAGCAGTACTTC
13	TRBJ2-7	NA	TRBV6-8	NA	CASSWPGGNEQYF	TGTGCCAGCAGTTGGCCAGGGGGGAACGAGCAGTACTTC
13	TRBJ2-1	NA	TRBV29-1	few	CSGAKGAYNEQFF	TGCAGCGGAGCGAAAGGGGCCTACAATGAGCAGTTCTTC
17	TRBJ2-5	NA	TRBV14	NA	CASSEGSRNRVQETQYF	TGTGCCAGCAGCGAAGGAAGTAGAAACAGGGTCCAAGAGACCCAGTACTTC
15	TRBJ2-3	NA	TRBV7-2	NA	CASSFRSGPTDTQYF	TGTGCCAGCAGCTTTCGGAGCGGCCCCACAGATACGCAGTATTTT
13	TRBJ2-7	TRBD1	TRBV29-1	NA	CSGGQGNSYEQYF	TGCAGCGGGGGACAGGGGAATTCCTACGAGCAGTACTTC
17	TRBJ2-3	TRBD2	TRBV15	few	CATSRWPLAGGTDTQYF	TGTGCCACCAGCAGATGGCCACTAGCGGGGGGCACAGATACGCAGTATTTT
14	TRBJ2-7	NA	TRBV7-3	NA	CASSLYHTGYEQYF	TGTGCCAGCAGCCTATACCACACAGGATACGAGCAGTACTTC
14	TRBJ2-7	NA	TRBV27	few	CASSPLRVTYEQYF	TGTGCCAGCAGTCCCCTCCGGGTTACTTACGAGCAGTACTTC
13	TRBJ2-1	NA	TRBV3-1	NA	CASSRYQGNEQFF	TGTGCCAGCAGCCGGTATCAGGGGAATGAGCAGTTCTTC
15	TRBJ2-7	TRBD1	TRBV14	NA	CASSATEDRSYEQYF	TGTGCCAGCAGCGCGACCGAGGACAGGAGCTACGAGCAGTACTTC
13	TRBJ1-2	NA	TRBV12-3/TRBV12-4	few	CASSAGETGGYTF	TGTGCCAGCAGCGCGGGGGAAACAGGGGGCTACACCTTC
20	TRBJ2-7	TRBD2	TRBV6-5	NA	CASSYSFKGYSGSAAYEQYF	TGTGCCAGCAGTTACTCATTCAAGGGGTATAGCGGGAGCGCTGCCTACGAGCAGTACTTC
18	TRBJ2-6	TRBD1	TRBV4-1	NA	CASSQEDRALSGANVLTF	TGCGCCAGCAGCCAAGAGGACAGGGCCCTCTCTGGGGCCAACGTCCTGACTTTC
13	TRBJ2-7	NA	TRBV29-1	NA	CSVETEVPYEQYF	TGCAGCGTTGAAACCGAGGTCCCCTACGAGCAGTACTTC
15	TRBJ2-1	TRBD2	TRBV13	NA	CASSALGTSYNEQFF	TGTGCCAGCAGCGCCCTCGGGACTAGTTACAATGAGCAGTTCTTC
15	TRBJ2-7	TRBD1	TRBV5-1	NA	CASSLAPGQDDEQYF	TGCGCCAGCAGCTTGGCTCCGGGACAGGATGATGAGCAGTACTTC
15	TRBJ2-7	TRBD1	TRBV4-1	NA	CASSQAQGAGYEQYF	TGCGCCAGCAGCCAAGCCCAGGGGGCCGGATACGAGCAGTACTTC
13	TRBJ1-1	NA	TRBV18	NA	CASSPDINTEAFF	TGTGCCAGCTCACCGGACATTAACACTGAAGCTTTCTTT
16	TRBJ2-5	NA	TRBV9	few	CASSVGGGEGPETQYF	TGTGCCAGCAGCGTAGGAGGAGGAGAGGGTCCGGAGACCCAGTACTTC
15	TRBJ1-4	TRBD1	TRBV6-6	NA	CASRATGTGEEKLFF	TGTGCCAGCAGGGCCACCGGGACAGGGGAGGAAAAACTGTTTTTT
13	TRBJ2-5	NA	TRBV7-2	NA	CASSSPGVGTQYF	TGTGCCAGCAGCTCCCCGGGTGTGGGGACCCAGTACTTC
19	TRBJ2-2	TRBD2	TRBV7-2	NA	CASSLIWRGGTSSTGELFF	TGTGCCAGCAGCTTAATCTGGAGGGGTGGGACTAGTTCTACCGGGGAGCTGTTTTTT
15	TRBJ2-6	NA	TRBV27	once	CASSPRFTGANVLTF	TGTGCCAGCAGTCCACGGTTCACTGGGGCCAACGTCCTGACTTTC
14	TRBJ1-2	NA	TRBV10-3	NA	CAISEGASSYGYTF	TGTGCCATCAGTGAGGGAGCCAGCAGCTATGGCTACACCTTC
15	TRBJ2-7	NA	TRBV10-3	NA	CAIRTGPSSSYEQYF	TGTGCCATCAGGACGGGTCCTTCCAGCTCCTACGAGCAGTACTTC
13	TRBJ2-4	NA	TRBV5-5	few	CASSVGPGDIQYF	TGTGCCAGCAGCGTGGGGCCGGGGGACATTCAGTACTTC
12	TRBJ2-3	NA	TRBV29-1	NA	CSVERGLDTQYF	TGCAGCGTTGAACGCGGCCTGGATACGCAGTATTTT
16	TRBJ2-7	TRBD2	TRBV6-6	few	CASRLGLSGSLGEQYF	TGTGCCAGCCGTTTGGGGCTTAGCGGGAGTCTGGGGGAGCAGTACTTC
17	TRBJ2-4	NA	TRBV21-1	NA	CASSKGGGDGTDPYQYF	TGTGCCAGCAGCAAAGGGGGCGGGGACGGGACAGATCCCTACCAGTACTTC
12	TRBJ2-7	NA	TRBV7-9	few	CASSLTVIEQYF	TGTGCCAGCAGCCTGACAGTGATCGAGCAGTACTTC
13	TRBJ2-7	NA	TRBV20-1	NA	CSATSDSLVEQYF	TGCAGTGCTACCTCAGACAGCCTCGTCGAGCAGTACTTC
14	TRBJ2-5	TRBD2	TRBV3-1	NA	CASSGSGATETQYF	TGTGCCAGCAGTGGTAGCGGGGCAACGGAGACCCAGTACTTC
11	TRBJ2-2	NA	TRBV5-6	NA	CASGDTGELFF	TGTGCCAGCGGTGACACCGGGGAGCTGTTTTTT
13	TRBJ2-7	NA	TRBV6-6	few	CASTGRLSHEQYF	TGTGCCAGCACAGGTCGTTTGAGCCACGAGCAGTACTTC
13	TRBJ2-7	NA	TRBV15	NA	CATSKGRVFGQYF	TGTGCCACCAGCAAGGGAAGGGTTTTCGGGCAGTACTTC
12	TRBJ2-5	NA	TRBV25-1	few	CASSETQETQYF	TGTGCCAGCAGTGAGACCCAAGAGACCCAGTACTTC
21	TRBJ2-3	NA	TRBV7-3	few	CASSPKLKTGAGGNRTDTQYF	TGTGCCAGCAGCCCCAAGCTAAAGACGGGGGCAGGAGGTAATCGCACAGATACGCAGTATTTT
16	TRBJ2-5	TRBD2	TRBV5-6	few	CASSPGLAGKQETQYF	TGTGCCAGCAGCCCGGGACTAGCGGGAAAACAGGAGACCCAGTACTTC
15	TRBJ2-1	TRBD1	TRBV20-1	NA	CSADPGTGNMHEQFF	TGCAGTGCAGATCCCGGGACAGGGAATATGCATGAGCAGTTCTTC